The 11 T cell receptor beta chains presented below share a single source sample, sequenced in a study of PD-1 blockade in mismatch repair-deficient tumors. Assay used: immunoSEQ multiplex PCR; TCRdb lists only in-frame clones, some missing. This sample has approximately 130,000 clones, with more than 85% found just once. The sequencing used peripheral blood, collected 44 weeks after starting pembrolizumab. Receptors were obtained from an adult with mismatch repair-deficient cancer.

The chain has TRBV30 and TRBJ1-3, with D hard to call. The length of the CDR3 is 19 residues. V lost 5 bases, J lost 0 bases, and 26 bases lay in between. CDR1 is GTSNPN and CDR2 is SVGIG in the germline V gene (reference sequence). The chain's CDR3 is CAWPDIKVGASSSGNTIYF. The CDR3, as DNA: TGTGCCTGGCCCGATATAAAGGTGGGAGCCTCGAGCTCTGGAAACACCATATATTTT.

The chain combines TRBV10-3 with TRBJ2-2; 12 bases match TRBD2. Germline loops: CDR1 ENHRY, CDR2 SYGVKD. The CDR3 runs 17 residues. The J segment lost 7 bases and the V segment lost 0 bases, leaving 6 bases of the junction unmatched. CDR3 sequence: CAISESRTSGIYGELFF. CDR3 coding DNA: TGTGCCATCAGTGAGTCGAGGACTAGCGGGATCTACGGGGAGCTGTTTTTT.

This chain joins TRBV27 and TRBJ2-7, with D hard to call. V was cut by 7 bases and J by 3 bases, with 10 bases left in between. The CDR3 totals 12 residues. CDR1 and CDR2 (germline): MNHEY, SMNVEV (reference sequence). The CDR3 loop is CASTLWGYEQYF. The CDR3 bases are TGTGCCAGCACCCTGTGGGGCTACGAGCAGTACTTC.

The chain uses TRBV28 and TRBJ1-2; D may be TRBD1 (5 bases). Per the germline V gene, CDR1 is MDHEN and CDR2 is SYDVKM. The CDR3 sequence is 14 residues long. V was shortened by 2 bases and J by 2 bases, with 9 bases between the two germline ends. The CDR3 protein is CASSLLRENYGYTF. The CDR3 coding sequence is TGTGCCAGCAGTTTACTCAGGGAAAACTATGGCTACACCTTC.

The chain carries TRBV4-3 and TRBJ2-7; D gene ambiguous. The CDR3 loop spans 14 amino acids. Germline loops: CDR1 LGHNA, CDR2 YSLEER. The ends were cut back, 0 bases at V and 2 bases at J, with 8 bases in the middle. The CDR3 protein is CASSQEVGTYEQYF. The CDR3 DNA reads TGCGCCAGCAGCCAAGAGGTAGGGACCTACGAGCAGTACTTC.

V is TRBV4-3 and J is TRBJ2-7; 8 bases match TRBD1. CDR1 and CDR2 from the germline V gene are LGHNA and YSLEER. Trimming took 0 bases from V and 4 from J; bases not matched to a gene: 5. The length of the CDR3 is 15 residues. The CDR3 bases are TGCGCCAGCAGCCAAGAACGGACAGGGTTTTACGAGCAGTACTTC. It specifies CASSQERTGFYEQYF.

V is TRBV7-9 and J is TRBJ1-2, with D unclear. Per the germline V gene, CDR1 is SEHNR and CDR2 is FQNEAQ (reference sequence). V lost 2 bases and J 5 bases, leaving 9 bases between the germline ends. This CDR3 contains 13 residues. In DNA, the CDR3 is TGTGCCAGCAGCTTACTTACGGTATATGGCTACACCTTC. This gives the protein CASSLLTVYGYTF.

This clone was seen more than once but under ten times. The V gene is TRBV30, the J gene TRBJ2-7, with a weak D call TRBD2 (6 bases). The CDR3 is 16 residues long. V was clipped by 3 bases and J by 5 bases, with 23 bases between them. Germline CDR1 is GTSNPN and CDR2 is SVGIG (reference sequence). In DNA, the CDR3 is TGTGCCTGGAGGGCCCCCCTCGGGAGAAAGGGTGACGAGCAGTACTTC. Its protein is CAWRAPLGRKGDEQYF.

This chain uses TRBV29-1 with TRBJ1-2; D not resolved. CDR1 is SQVTM and CDR2 is ANQGSEA in the germline V gene. There are 11 residues in the CDR3. Trimming removed 4 bases from V and 6 bases from J, with 9 bases in between. CDR3 bases: TGCAGCGTTGGGCAGACCCATGGCTACACCTTC. Protein: CSVGQTHGYTF.

The V and J genes are TRBV9 and TRBJ2-3; no clear D gene. The V end was cut by 4 bases, the J end by 1 base, with 10 bases between. CDR3 size: 14 residues. CDR1 is SGDLS and CDR2 is YYNGEE in the germline V gene. The CDR3 is CASSHPLRTDTQYF. The CDR3 nucleotides are TGTGCCAGCAGCCACCCCCTGCGCACAGATACGCAGTATTTT.

This sequence joins TRBV28 and TRBJ2-7; a weak D match, TRBD2 (6 bases). V was clipped by 5 bases and J by 0 bases, with 26 bases between them. Germline V gives CDR1 MDHEN, CDR2 SYDVKM. This CDR3 contains 19 residues. The CDR3 DNA is TGTGCCAGCAGTCCCCCCCCTTGGAGGGGCGAAAGAAGCTCCTACGAGCAGTACTTC. Translated: CASSPPPWRGERSSYEQYF.